The clone carrying this T cell receptor beta chain was seen more than once but under ten times. These data come from a study of cytomegalovirus exposure and HLA in healthy donors. Vbeta (60) and Jbeta (13) primers were used in the PCR. Here immunoSEQ multiplex PCR was the method, and the copy in TCRdb shows in-frame clones only, minus some. In the table there are about 170,000 clones, roughly two thirds of which are singletons. The CDR3 is 13 residues long. V lost 2 bases, J lost 4 bases, and 8 bases lay in between. CDR1 is WNHNN, CDR2 SYGVQD, per germline (reference sequence). The chain is built from TRBV10-1 and TRBJ1-1; perhaps TRBD1 as D (5 bases). This TCR was sampled from a young woman in good health and CMV-seropositive. The sample consisted of PBMCs. CDR3 sequence reads: CASSEGALTEAFF. The DNA for the CDR3 is TGCGCCAGCAGTGAGGGGGCTCTCACTGAAGCTTTCTTT.